This passage covers 14 T cell receptor beta chains from one sample sequenced in a study of T cells in women clearing cervical HPV infection. Method: immunoSEQ multiplex PCR; TCRdb's copy keeps in-frame clones and lacks some. Listed are fewer than 50,000 clones; approximately 1.3% falls within the top ten. Sequences were obtained from blood buffy coat. Receptor source: a woman aged 18-69 years with a cervical HPV16 infection that either progressed to CIN3+ or cleared (not recorded which).

In regard to this clone: Read data end 3 residues before the CDR3 end; the end is taken from the germline J gene. The chain joins TRBV20-1 to TRBJ1-2; 11 nucleotides match TRBD1. The CDR3 contains 14 residues. Germline CDR1 is DFQATT and CDR2 is SNEGSKA (reference sequence). The chain's CDR3 is CSALRTGGARGYTF. Partial CDR3 DNA: TGCAGTGCTCTAAGGACAGGGGGCGCGAGGGGC.

The CDR3 loop reads CASSVQGQANTDTYTF. The DNA read from the CDR3 is TGTGCCAGCAGTGTCCAGGGGCAGGCGAACACAGATACC. This rearrangement joins TRBV6-1 to TRBJ1-2; a weak D match, TRBD1 (6 bases). The read is 3 residues too short to cover the CDR3 end, so that end is filled in from the germline J gene. The germline V gene has CDR1 MNHNS and CDR2 SASEGT. This CDR3 has 16 amino acids.

On this clone: Read sequence stops 3 residues before the CDR3 end, and the germline J gene provides the missing end. V gene TRBV5-1 combines with J gene TRBJ2-2, with 12 nucleotides matching TRBD2. The trim removed 5 bases at V and 5 bases at J, leaving 7 bases unmatched. Germline CDR1 is SGHRS and CDR2 is YFSETQ. The CDR3 is 16 residues long. The sequenced part of the CDR3 DNA is TGCGCCAGCAGTCCGACTAGCGGGGGAAAAACCGGGGAG. Residues: CASSPTSGGKTGE. From start to end, the CDR3 is CASSPTSGGKTGELFF.

About this clone: The read is 3 residues too short to cover the CDR3 end, so that end is filled in from the germline J gene. This chain uses TRBV5-1 with TRBJ1-6, with a tentative D call TRBD1 (6 bases). The CDR3 spans 14 residues. V lost 3 bases to trimming and J lost 10 bases, with 14 bases between them. Germline values: CDR1 SGHRS, CDR2 YFSETQ. CDR3 DNA (partial): TGCGCCAGCAGCTCGGACAGCGCTCGGTCACCC. This encodes CASSSDSARSP. The entire CDR3 protein is CASSSDSARSPLHF.

As to this clone: The read stops 3 residues short of the end of the CDR3; the missing end is completed from the germline J gene. The V gene is TRBV30, the J gene TRBJ2-1; D is possibly TRBD1 (5 bases). V was cut by 3 bases and J by 7 bases, with 19 bases left in between. The CDR3 contains 15 residues. The germline gives CDR1 GTSNPN, CDR2 SVGIG (reference sequence). CDR3 sequence: CAWRSPSPGRNEQFF. The DNA read from the CDR3 is TGTGCCTGGAGATCCCCCTCCCCAGGGCGGAATGAG.

Regarding this clone: The CDR3 end falls 3 residues outside the read, so it is completed with the germline J gene. The genes are TRBV6-1 and TRBJ2-4; 7 bases line up with TRBD1. CDR3 length: 15 residues. The V gene's germline CDR1 is MNHNS and CDR2 SASEGT. The CDR3 sequence is CASSELGTDYYGQYF. The CDR3 bases that were read are TGTGCCAGCAGTGAACTAGGGACAGATTACTATGGT.

In regard to this clone: The read is 3 residues too short to cover the CDR3 end, so that end is filled in from the germline J gene. The chain has TRBV7-9 and TRBJ1-2, with D unclear. CDR3 length: 15 amino acids. Germline CDR1 SEHNR, CDR2 FQNEAQ (reference sequence). Partial CDR3 DNA: TGTGCCAGCAGCTTAGTTGGACTAGCGAACAATGAC. It encodes CASSLVGLANND. The full-length CDR3 reads as CASSLVGLANNDYTF.

To note about this clone: Coverage ceases 3 residues before the CDR3 finishes, and the germline J gene fills in the end. The J gene is TRBJ1-5, the V gene TRBV6-7, with 9 bases lining up with TRBD1. TRBV6-7 is classed as an ORF, of uncertain function. CDR3 length: 15 residues. Trimming took 7 bases from V and 6 from J; bases not matched to a gene: 10. Incomplete CDR3 DNA: TGTGCCAGCATTCCGGGACAGGGAATCGGTCAGCCC. Amino acid sequence: CASIPGQGIGQP. The whole CDR3 sequence is CASIPGQGIGQPQHF.

A word on this clone: The read finishes 3 residues shy of the CDR3 end, and the germline J gene is used to complete it. The chain employs TRBV30 and TRBJ1-6, with D possibly matching TRBD1 (6 bases). The ends were cut back, 1 base at V and 10 bases at J, with 20 bases in the middle. Germline CDR1 is GTSNPN and CDR2 is SVGIG (reference sequence). The CDR3 loop spans 16 amino acids. CDR3 loop: CAWSAGDGGLGSPLHF. The CDR3 DNA, read in part, is TGTGCCTGGAGTGCCGGAGATGGGGGCCTAGGCTCACCC.

For this clone: Read sequence stops 3 residues before the CDR3 end, and the germline J gene provides the missing end. The genes are TRBV19 and TRBJ1-1; D ambiguous. The CDR3 has 13 amino acids. Germline CDR1 LNHDA, CDR2 SQIVND (reference sequence). Trimming removed 4 bases from V and 1 base from J, with 7 bases in between. The CDR3 sequence is CASSRRQNTEAFF. CDR3 bases read: TGTGCCAGTAGTAGGAGACAGAACACTGAA.

Remarks on this clone: The read is 3 residues too short to cover the CDR3 end, so that end is filled in from the germline J gene. The gene calls are TRBV19 and TRBJ1-2, with D perhaps matching TRBD1 (6 bases). The CDR3 runs 14 residues. CDR1 and CDR2 from the germline V gene are LNHDA and SQIVND (reference sequence). CDR3 sequence reads: CASTTRDNPYDYTF. Partial CDR3 DNA: TGTGCCAGTACCACAAGGGACAATCCTTACGAC.

A word on this clone: The sequenced fragment ends 3 residues before the CDR3 boundary, so the rest is inferred from the germline J gene. The rearrangement joins TRBV11-2 to TRBJ2-2; D is possibly TRBD1 (6 bases). The CDR3 is made up of 15 amino acids. The germline CDR1 and CDR2 sequences are SGHAT and FQNNGV. The V and J ends lost 5 bases and 1 base respectively, with 11 bases between them. The CDR3 bases that were read are TGTGCCAGCAGCCCGCTGACAGGGAACACCGGGGAG. Its translation: CASSPLTGNTGE. The full CDR3 protein is CASSPLTGNTGELFF. The whole variable domain, filled in from reference TRBV11-2 and TRBJ2-2, reads EAGVAQSPRYKIIEKRQSVAFWCNPISGHATLYWYQQILGQGPKLLIQFQNNGVVDDSQLPKDRFSAERLKGVDSTLKIQPAKLEDSAVYLCASSPLTGNTGELFFGEGSRLTVL.

The CDR3 DNA, read in part, is TGTGCCAGCGCGAAACAGGGGAGGGATCAGCCC. Its translation is CASAKQGRDQP. The whole CDR3 sequence reads CASAKQGRDQPQHF. The rearrangement uses TRBV6-2 or TRBV6-3 and TRBJ1-5, with TRBD1 matching 7 bases. Coverage ceases 3 residues before the CDR3 finishes, and the germline J gene fills in the end. The CDR3 has 14 residues. Germline V gene lookup returns CDR1 MNHEY and CDR2 SVGEGT. The V and J ends lost 8 bases and 5 bases, in that order; junction bases with no gene match: 9.

As for this clone: The sequence runs out 3 residues before the end of the CDR3; the remainder is reconstructed from the germline J gene. The chain is built from TRBV11-2 and TRBJ1-2; D is perhaps TRBD1 (6 bases). V lost 4 bases to trimming and J lost 4 bases, with 10 bases between them. Germline CDR1 SGHAT, CDR2 FQNNGV. The CDR3 contains 13 residues. Here the CDR3 reads CASSSGVGYGYTF. The DNA read from the CDR3 is TGTGCCAGCAGCTCAGGGGTTGGCTATGGC.